The T cell receptor beta chain under discussion was sequenced for a study of blood T cell repertoires in COVID-19. The wider study: The United States, Italy and Spain supplied acute and convalescent COVID-19 samples. PBMCs, B-cell-depleted T cells, or T cells provided the cDNA or gDNA that made up the material.

Authors' methods: Amplification from reference gene primers served as the basis for estimated nucleated cell counts. Clones were read by immunoSEQ multiplex PCR, and TCRdb kept only the in-frame ones, dropping some. V and J calls and clone size are given by that table; D and trimming were obtained from the DNA. The table has about 82,000 clones, around 86% seen once; the top ten hold approximately 40%. Germline values: CDR1 LGHDT, CDR2 YNNKEL (reference sequence). The CDR3 runs 13 residues. V was pared by 0 bases and J by 7 bases, with 9 bases between. Sequencing was carried out using peripheral blood. This sequence joins TRBV3-1 (or the pseudogene TRBV3-2) and TRBJ1-2; D perhaps matches TRBD1 (5 bases). The clonotype originates from a man at least 80 years old with acute or convalescent COVID-19. In DNA form, the CDR3 reads TGTGCCAGCAGCCAAGAGACAGCTCGTGGCTACACCTTC. The encoded protein is CASSQETARGYTF.